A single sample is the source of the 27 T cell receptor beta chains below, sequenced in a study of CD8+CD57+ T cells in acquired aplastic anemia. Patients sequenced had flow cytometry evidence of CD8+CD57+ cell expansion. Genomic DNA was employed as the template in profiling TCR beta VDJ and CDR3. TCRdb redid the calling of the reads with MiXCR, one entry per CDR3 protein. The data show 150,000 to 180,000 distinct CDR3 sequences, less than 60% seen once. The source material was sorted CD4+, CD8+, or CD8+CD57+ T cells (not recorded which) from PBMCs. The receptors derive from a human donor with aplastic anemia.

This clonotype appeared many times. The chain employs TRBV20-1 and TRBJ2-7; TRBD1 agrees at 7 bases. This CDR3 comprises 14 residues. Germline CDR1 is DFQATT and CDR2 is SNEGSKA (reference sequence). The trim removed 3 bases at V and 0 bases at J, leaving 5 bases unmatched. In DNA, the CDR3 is TGCAGTGCTAGGGACAGGAGGAGCTCCTACGAGCAGTACTTC. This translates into CSARDRRSSYEQYF.

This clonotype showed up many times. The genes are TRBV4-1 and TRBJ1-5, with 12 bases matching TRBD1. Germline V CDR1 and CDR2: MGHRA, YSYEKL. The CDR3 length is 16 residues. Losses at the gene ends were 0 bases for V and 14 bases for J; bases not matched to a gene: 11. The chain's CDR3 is CASSQDSRGQGALEHF. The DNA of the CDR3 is TGCGCCAGCAGCCAAGATAGCAGGGGACAGGGGGCGCTTGAGCATTTT.

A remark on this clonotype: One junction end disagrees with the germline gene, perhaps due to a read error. The CDR3: CSVEWRGGNTGEPFF. Here the CDR3 DNA reads TGCAGCGTTGAATGGCGGGGGGGGAACACCGGGGAGCCGTTTTTT. This rearrangement joins TRBV29-1 to TRBJ2-2; 9 positions match TRBD2. Germline V gene data show CDR1 as SQVTM and CDR2 as ANQGSEA. This CDR3 has 15 amino acids.

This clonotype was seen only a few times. CDR3: CASSVGGARGYTF. CDR3 nucleotide sequence: TGTGCCAGCAGTGTCGGGGGGGCGCGTGGCTACACCTTC. This chain connects TRBV25-1 to TRBJ1-2; D is possibly TRBD1 (6 bases). Germline CDR1 reads MGHDK; CDR2 reads SYGVNS. The length of the CDR3 is 13 residues. Trimming pared 4 bases from V and 7 bases from J, leaving 13 bases between.

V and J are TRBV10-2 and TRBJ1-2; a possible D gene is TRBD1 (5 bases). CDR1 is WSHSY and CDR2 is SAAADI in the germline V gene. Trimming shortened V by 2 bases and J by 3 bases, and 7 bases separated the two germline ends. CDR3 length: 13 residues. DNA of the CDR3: TGCGCCAGCAGTGAGGGGGGGTACTATGGCTACACCTTC. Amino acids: CASSEGGYYGYTF.

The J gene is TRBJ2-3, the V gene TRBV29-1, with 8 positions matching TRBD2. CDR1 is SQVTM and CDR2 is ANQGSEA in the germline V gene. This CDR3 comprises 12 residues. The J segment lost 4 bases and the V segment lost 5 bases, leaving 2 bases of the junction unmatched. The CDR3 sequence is CSVTGGADTQYF. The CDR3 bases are TGCAGCGTTACGGGGGGGGCAGATACGCAGTATTTT.

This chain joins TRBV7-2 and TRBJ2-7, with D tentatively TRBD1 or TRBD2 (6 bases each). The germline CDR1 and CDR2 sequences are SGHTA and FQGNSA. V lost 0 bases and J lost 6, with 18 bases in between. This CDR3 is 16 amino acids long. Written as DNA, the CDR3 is TGTGCCAGCAGCTTAGCTTTAACGGGGGCCAAGGTCGAGCAGTACTTC. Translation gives CASSLALTGAKVEQYF.

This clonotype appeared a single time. The CDR3 DNA sequence: TGTGCCAGCAGGGGACAGGGGGTCCCCTACGAGCAGTACTTC. As protein: CASRGQGVPYEQYF. The chain uses TRBV2 and TRBJ2-7, with 11 bases identical to TRBD1. This CDR3 comprises 14 residues. With 6 bases clipped from V and 2 bases from J, the junction kept 3 bases outside the gene matches. Germline-derived CDR1 and CDR2 are SNHLY and FYNNEI. The full variable domain, rest sourced from reference TRBV2 and TRBJ2-7, is EPEVTQTPSHQVTQMGQEVILRCVPISNHLYFYWYRQILGQKVEFLVSFYNNEISEKSEIFDDQFSVERPDGSNFTLKIRSTKLEDSAMYFCASRGQGVPYEQYFGPGTRLTVT.

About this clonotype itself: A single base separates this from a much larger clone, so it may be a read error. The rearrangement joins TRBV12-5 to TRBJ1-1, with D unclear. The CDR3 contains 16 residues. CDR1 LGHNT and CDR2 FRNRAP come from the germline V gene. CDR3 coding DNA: TGTGCTAGTGGTTTGGTACCTAACAGTCCGAACACTAAAGCTTTCTTT. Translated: CASGLVPNSPNTKAFF.

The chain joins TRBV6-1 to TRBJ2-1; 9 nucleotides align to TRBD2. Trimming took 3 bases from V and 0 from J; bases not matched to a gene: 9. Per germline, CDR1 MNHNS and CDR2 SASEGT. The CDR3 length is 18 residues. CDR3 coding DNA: TGTGCCAGCAGTGAGATAAGTAATAGCGGGGGCTCCTACAATGAGCAGTTCTTC. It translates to CASSEISNSGGSYNEQFF.

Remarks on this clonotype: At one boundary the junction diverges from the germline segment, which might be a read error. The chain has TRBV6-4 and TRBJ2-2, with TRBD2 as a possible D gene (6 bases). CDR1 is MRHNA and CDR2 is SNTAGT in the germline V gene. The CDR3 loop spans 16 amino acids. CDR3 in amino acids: CASSDSRGANTGELFF. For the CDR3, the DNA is TGCGCCAGCAGTGACTCGCGGGGAGCGAACACCGGGGAGCTGTTTTTT.

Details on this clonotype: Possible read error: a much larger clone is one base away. CDR3 nucleotide sequence: TGTGCCAGCAGCCTTACCGGGACTGCGTCCTACGAGCAGCACTTC. Residues: CASSLTGTASYEQHF. The J gene is TRBJ2-7, the V gene TRBV9, with D perhaps matching TRBD2 (6 bases). From germline, CDR1 is SGDLS and CDR2 YYNGEE. This CDR3 has 15 amino acids.

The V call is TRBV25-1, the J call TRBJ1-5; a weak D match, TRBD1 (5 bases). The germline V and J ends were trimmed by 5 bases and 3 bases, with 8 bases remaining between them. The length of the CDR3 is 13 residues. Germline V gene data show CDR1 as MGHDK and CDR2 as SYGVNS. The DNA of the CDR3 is TGTGCCAGCAGTTTGGGGGTCAATCAGCCCCAGCATTTT. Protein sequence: CASSLGVNQPQHF.

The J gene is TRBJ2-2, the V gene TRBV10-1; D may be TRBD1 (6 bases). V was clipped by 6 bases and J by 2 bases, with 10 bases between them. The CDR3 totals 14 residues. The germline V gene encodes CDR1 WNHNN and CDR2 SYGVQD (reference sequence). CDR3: CASREQGNTGELFF. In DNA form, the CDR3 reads TGCGCCAGCAGGGAACAGGGAAACACCGGGGAGCTGTTTTTT.

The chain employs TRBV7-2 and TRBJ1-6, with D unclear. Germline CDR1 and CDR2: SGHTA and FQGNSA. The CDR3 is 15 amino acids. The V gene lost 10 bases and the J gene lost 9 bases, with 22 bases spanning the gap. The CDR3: CATSLSSPLGSPLHF. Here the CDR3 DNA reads TGTGCCACCAGTTTGTCCAGCCCATTAGGTTCACCCCTCCACTTT.

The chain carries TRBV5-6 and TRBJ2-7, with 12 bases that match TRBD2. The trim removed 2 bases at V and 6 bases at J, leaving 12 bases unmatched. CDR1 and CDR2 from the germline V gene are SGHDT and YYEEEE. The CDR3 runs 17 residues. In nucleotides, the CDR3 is TGTGCCAGCAGCTTATCTAGCGGGAGGGCCGCGGTCGGCGAGCAGTACTTC. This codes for CASSLSSGRAAVGEQYF.

The CDR3 reads CASSLIAPRTGFNYGYTF. The DNA of the CDR3 is TGTGCCAGCAGCTTAATCGCACCGCGGACAGGGTTTAACTATGGCTACACCTTC. The rearrangement joins TRBV11-3 to TRBJ1-2; TRBD1 matches 8 bases. Germline V lookup: CDR1 SGHNT, CDR2 YENEEA. The CDR3 is 18 amino acids. Losses at the gene ends were 2 bases for V and 1 base for J; bases not matched to a gene: 12.

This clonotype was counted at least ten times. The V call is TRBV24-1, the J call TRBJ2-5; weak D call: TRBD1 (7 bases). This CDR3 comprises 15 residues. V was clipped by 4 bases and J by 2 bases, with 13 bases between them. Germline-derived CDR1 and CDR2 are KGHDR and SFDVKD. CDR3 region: CATSDRGTVQETQYF. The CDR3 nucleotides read TGTGCCACCAGTGACCGGGGGACAGTTCAAGAGACCCAGTACTTC.

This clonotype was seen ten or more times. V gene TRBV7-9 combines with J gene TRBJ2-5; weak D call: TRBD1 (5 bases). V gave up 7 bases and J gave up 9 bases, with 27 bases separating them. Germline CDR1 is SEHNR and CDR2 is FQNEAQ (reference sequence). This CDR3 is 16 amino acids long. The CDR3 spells CASTNLGPSPFGAQYF. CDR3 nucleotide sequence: TGTGCCAGCACCAACCTGGGGCCATCCCCTTTTGGAGCCCAGTACTTC.

CDR3 sequence (DNA): TGTGCCAGCAGCGCTGGGGACAGTGATACACCCCTCCACTTT. Protein: CASSAGDSDTPLHF. V and J are TRBV7-2 and TRBJ1-6; 7 nucleotides match TRBD1. V trimming: 5 bases; J trimming: 11 bases; junction bases outside the gene matches: 9. The CDR3 is 14 amino acids. Germline assignment: CDR1 SGHTA and CDR2 FQGNSA.

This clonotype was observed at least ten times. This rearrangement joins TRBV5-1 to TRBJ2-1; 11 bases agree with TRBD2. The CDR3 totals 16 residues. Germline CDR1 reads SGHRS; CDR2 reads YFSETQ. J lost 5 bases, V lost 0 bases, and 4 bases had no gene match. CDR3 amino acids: CASSLVKGLADNEQFF. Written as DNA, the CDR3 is TGCGCCAGCAGCTTGGTAAAGGGACTAGCGGACAATGAGCAGTTCTTC.

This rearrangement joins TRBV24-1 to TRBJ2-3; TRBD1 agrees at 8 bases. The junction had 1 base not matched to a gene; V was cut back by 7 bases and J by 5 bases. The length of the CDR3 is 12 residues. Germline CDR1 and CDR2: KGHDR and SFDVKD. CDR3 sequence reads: CATRDRVDTQYF. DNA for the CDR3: TGTGCCACCAGGGACAGGGTAGATACGCAGTATTTT.

The CDR3 spells CASSSRLDTDTQYF. The CDR3 DNA reads TGTGCCAGCAGTTCCCGACTAGATACAGATACGCAGTATTTT. The chain combines TRBV6-5 with TRBJ2-3; a weak D match, TRBD2 (6 bases). This CDR3 is built from 14 residues. Trimming took 4 bases from V and 3 from J, leaving 11 bases between them. From germline, CDR1 is MNHEY and CDR2 SVGAGI.

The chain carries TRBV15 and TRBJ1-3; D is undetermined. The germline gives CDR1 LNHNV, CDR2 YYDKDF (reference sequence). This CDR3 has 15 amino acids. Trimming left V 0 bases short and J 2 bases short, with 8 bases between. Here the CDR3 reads CATSRDKGAGNTIYF. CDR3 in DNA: TGTGCCACCAGCAGAGATAAGGGAGCTGGAAACACCATATATTTT.

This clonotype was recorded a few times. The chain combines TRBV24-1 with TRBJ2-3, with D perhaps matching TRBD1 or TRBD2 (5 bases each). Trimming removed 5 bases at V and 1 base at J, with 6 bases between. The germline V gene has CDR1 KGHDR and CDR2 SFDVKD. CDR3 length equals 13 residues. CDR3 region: CATSGGGTDTQYF. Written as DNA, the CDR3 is TGTGCCACCAGTGGAGGGGGCACAGATACGCAGTATTTT.

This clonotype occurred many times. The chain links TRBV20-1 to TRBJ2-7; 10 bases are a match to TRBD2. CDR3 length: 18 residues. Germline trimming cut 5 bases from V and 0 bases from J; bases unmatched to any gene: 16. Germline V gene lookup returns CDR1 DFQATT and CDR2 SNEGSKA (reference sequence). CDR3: CSALAMSGLAVFSYEQYF. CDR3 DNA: TGCAGTGCTCTCGCTATGTCTGGACTAGCGGTTTTCTCCTACGAGCAGTACTTC.

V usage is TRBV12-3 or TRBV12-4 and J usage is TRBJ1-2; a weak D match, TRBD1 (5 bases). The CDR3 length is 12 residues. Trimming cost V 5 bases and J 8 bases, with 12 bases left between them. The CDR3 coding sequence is TGTGCCAGCAGTCCCGGGGCAGCCGGCTACACCTTC. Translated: CASSPGAAGYTF.